This note documents a single T cell receptor (beta chain) sequence. These data come from a study of shared clonotypes between healthy human individuals. A CD45RA-negative memory subset and a CD45RA+ naive subset were separated from the CD4+ cells. The CDR3 totals 16 residues. V dropped 2 bases and J dropped 2; count of bases not matched to a gene: 8. Germline CDR1 and CDR2: SGDLS and YYNGEE. TCRdb's copy holds only in-frame clones and misses some; the assay was immunoSEQ multiplex PCR. The table shows approximately 940,000 clones, with over 60% occurring only once. Material: memory CD4+ T cells sorted from blood. Subset denoted: CD45RA-negative fraction. The TCR was taken from a man younger than 30 in good health. The chain links TRBV9 to TRBJ2-5; 8 nucleotides agree with TRBD1. The CDR3 spells CASSVLGTGIQETQYF. The CDR3 DNA reads as TGTGCCAGCAGCGTCCTCGGGACAGGCATTCAAGAGACCCAGTACTTC.